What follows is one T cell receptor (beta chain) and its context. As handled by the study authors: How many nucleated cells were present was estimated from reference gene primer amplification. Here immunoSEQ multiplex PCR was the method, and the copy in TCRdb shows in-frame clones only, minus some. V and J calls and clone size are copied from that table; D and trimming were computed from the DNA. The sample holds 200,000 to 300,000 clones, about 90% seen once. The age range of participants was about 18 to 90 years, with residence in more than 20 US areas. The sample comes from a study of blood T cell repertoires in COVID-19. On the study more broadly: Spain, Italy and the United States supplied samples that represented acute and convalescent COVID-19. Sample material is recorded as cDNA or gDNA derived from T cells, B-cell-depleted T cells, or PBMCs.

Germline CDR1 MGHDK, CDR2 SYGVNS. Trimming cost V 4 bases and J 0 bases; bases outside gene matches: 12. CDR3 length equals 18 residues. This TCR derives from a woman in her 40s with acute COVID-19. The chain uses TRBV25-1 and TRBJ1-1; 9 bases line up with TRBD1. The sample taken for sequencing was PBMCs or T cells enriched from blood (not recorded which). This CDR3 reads CASSATSGTGHMNTEAFF. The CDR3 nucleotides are TGTGCCAGCAGTGCGACCTCCGGGACAGGGCACATGAACACTGAAGCTTTCTTT. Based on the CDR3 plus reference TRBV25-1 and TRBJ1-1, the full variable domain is EADIYQTPRYLVIGTGKKITLECSQTMGHDKMYWYQQDPGMELHLIHYSYGVNSTEKGDLSSESTVSRIRTEHFPLTLESARPSHTSQYLCASSATSGTGHMNTEAFFGQGTRLTVV.